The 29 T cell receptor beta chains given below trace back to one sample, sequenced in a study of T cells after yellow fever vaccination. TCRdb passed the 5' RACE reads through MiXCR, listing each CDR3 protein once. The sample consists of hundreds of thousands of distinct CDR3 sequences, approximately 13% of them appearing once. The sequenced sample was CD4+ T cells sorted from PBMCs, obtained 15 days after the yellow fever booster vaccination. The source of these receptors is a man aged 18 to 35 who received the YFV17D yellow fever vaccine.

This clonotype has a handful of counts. The CDR3 loop reads CASALSRDTEAFF. In nucleotides, the CDR3 is TGCGCCAGCGCCCTTTCCCGGGACACTGAAGCTTTCTTT. The chain recombines TRBV10-1 with TRBJ1-1; no definite D call. Trimming removed 8 bases at V and 3 bases at J, with 13 bases between. CDR3 length: 13 residues. Germline CDR1 WNHNN, CDR2 SYGVQD (reference sequence).

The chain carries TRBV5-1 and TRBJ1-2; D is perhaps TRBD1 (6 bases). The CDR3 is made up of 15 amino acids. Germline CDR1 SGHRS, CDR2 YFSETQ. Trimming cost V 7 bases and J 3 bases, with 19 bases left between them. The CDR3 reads CASRVLGTPYYGYTF. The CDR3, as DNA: TGCGCCAGCCGGGTCCTAGGGACACCTTACTATGGCTACACCTTC.

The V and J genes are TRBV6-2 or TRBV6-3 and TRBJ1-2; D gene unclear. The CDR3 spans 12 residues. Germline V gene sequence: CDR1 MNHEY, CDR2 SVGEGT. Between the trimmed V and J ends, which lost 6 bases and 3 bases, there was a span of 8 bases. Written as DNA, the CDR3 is TGTGCCAGCAGACAAGGGCACTATGGCTACACCTTC. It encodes CASRQGHYGYTF.

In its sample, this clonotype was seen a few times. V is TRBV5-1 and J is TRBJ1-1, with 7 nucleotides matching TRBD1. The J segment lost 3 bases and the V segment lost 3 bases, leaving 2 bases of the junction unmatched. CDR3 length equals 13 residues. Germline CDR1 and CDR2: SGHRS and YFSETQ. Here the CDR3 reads CASSYDRDTEAFF. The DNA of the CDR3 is TGCGCCAGCAGCTATGACAGGGACACTGAAGCTTTCTTT.

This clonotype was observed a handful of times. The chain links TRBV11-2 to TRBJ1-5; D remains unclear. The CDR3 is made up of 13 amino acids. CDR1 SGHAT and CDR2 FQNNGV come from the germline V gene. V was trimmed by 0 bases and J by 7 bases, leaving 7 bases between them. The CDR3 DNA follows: TGTGCCAGCAGCTTAGATACGAAACAGCCCCAGCATTTT. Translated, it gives CASSLDTKQPQHF. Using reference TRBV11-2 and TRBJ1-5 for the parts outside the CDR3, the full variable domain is EAGVAQSPRYKIIEKRQSVAFWCNPISGHATLYWYQQILGQGPKLLIQFQNNGVVDDSQLPKDRFSAERLKGVDSTLKIQPAKLEDSAVYLCASSLDTKQPQHFGDGTRLSIL.

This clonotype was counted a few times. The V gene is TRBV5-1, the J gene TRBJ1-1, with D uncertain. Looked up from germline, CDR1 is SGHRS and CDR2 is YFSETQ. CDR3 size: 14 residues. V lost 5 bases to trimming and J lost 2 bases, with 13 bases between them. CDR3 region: CASSFGIPNTEAFF. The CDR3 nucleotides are TGCGCCAGCAGTTTCGGAATCCCCAACACTGAAGCTTTCTTT.

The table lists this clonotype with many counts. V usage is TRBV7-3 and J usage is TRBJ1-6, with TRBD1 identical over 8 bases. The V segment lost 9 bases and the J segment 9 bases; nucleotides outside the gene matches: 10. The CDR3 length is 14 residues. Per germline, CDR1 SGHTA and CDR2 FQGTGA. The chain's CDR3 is CASAEQGVTSPLHF. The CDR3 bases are TGTGCCAGTGCAGAACAGGGGGTCACTTCACCCCTCCACTTT.

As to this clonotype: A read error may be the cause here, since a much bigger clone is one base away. The DNA for the CDR3 is TGCAGCGTTTACCTGTTTCAAGAGACCCGGTACTTC. Protein: CSVYLFQETRYF. This chain connects TRBV29-1 to TRBJ2-5; D unresolved. The CDR3 totals 12 residues. From germline, CDR1 is SQVTM and CDR2 ANQGSEA.

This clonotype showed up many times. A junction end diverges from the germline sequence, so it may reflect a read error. CDR3 loop: CASSQGEYTEQFF. As DNA, the CDR3 is TGTGCCAGCAGCCAAGGGGAATACACTGAGCAGTTCTTC. V gene TRBV4-2 combines with J gene TRBJ2-1, with D uncertain. Germline V gene data show CDR1 as LGHNA and CDR2 as YNFKEQ. The CDR3 spans 13 residues.

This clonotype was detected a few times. In DNA, the CDR3 is TGTGCCAGCAGCCCGGGTAGCGGGGGGGCGTATGAGCAGTTCTTC. Translating it yields CASSPGSGGAYEQFF. The chain recombines TRBV7-2 with TRBJ2-1; TRBD2 agrees at 11 bases. Trimming removed 5 bases from V and 8 bases from J; junction bases left unmatched: 8. Germline CDR1 SGHTA, CDR2 FQGNSA. The CDR3 consists of 15 residues.

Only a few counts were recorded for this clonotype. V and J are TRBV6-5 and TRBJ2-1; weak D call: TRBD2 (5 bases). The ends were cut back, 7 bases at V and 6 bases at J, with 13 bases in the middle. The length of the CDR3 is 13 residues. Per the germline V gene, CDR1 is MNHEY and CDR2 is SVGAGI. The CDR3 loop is CASTGVSLNEQFF. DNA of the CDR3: TGTGCCAGCACCGGGGTCTCCCTCAATGAGCAGTTCTTC.

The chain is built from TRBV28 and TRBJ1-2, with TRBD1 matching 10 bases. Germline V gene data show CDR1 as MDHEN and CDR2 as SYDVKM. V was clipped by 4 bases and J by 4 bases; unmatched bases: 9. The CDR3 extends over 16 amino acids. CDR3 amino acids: CASSSTGTGAVYGYTF. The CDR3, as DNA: TGTGCCAGCAGTTCTACCGGGACAGGGGCAGTCTATGGCTACACCTTC.

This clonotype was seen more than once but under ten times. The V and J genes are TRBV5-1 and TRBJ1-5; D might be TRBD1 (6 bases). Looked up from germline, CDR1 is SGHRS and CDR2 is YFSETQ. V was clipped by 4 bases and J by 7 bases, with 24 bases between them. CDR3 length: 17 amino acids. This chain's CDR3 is CASSDQTGQIPKQPQHF. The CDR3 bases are TGCGCCAGCAGCGATCAAACGGGACAAATCCCAAAGCAGCCCCAGCATTTT.

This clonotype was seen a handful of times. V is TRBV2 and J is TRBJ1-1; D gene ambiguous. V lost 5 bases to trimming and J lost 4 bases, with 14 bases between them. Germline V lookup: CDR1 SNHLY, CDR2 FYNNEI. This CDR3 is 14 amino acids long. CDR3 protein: CASSSDLAGTEAFF. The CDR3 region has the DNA TGTGCCAGCAGTTCAGACCTGGCGGGCACTGAAGCTTTCTTT.

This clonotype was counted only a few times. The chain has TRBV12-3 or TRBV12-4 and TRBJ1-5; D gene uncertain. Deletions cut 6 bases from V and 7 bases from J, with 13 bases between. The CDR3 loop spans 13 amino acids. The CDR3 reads CASRGIDGQPQHF. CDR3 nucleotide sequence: TGTGCCAGCAGGGGGATCGATGGACAGCCCCAGCATTTT.

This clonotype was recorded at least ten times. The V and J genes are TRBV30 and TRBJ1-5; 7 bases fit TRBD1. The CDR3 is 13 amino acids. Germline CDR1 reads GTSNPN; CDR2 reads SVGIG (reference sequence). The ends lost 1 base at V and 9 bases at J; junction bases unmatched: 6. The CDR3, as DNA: TGTGCCTGGAGTGGACAGGGAGATAGGCCCCAGCATTTT. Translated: CAWSGQGDRPQHF.

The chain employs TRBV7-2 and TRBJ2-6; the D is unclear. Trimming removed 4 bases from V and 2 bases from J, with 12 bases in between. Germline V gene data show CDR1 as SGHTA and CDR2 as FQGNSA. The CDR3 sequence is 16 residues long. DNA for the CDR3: TGTGCCAGCAGCTCTAGGTCGTGGCCTGGGGCCAACGTCCTGACTTTC. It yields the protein CASSSRSWPGANVLTF.

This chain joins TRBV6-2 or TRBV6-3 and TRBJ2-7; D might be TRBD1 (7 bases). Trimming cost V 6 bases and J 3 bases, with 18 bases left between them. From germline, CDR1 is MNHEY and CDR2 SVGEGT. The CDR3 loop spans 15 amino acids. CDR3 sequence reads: CASRPGTAGVYEQYV. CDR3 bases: TGTGCCAGCAGGCCCGGGACAGCGGGTGTCTACGAGCAGTACGTC.

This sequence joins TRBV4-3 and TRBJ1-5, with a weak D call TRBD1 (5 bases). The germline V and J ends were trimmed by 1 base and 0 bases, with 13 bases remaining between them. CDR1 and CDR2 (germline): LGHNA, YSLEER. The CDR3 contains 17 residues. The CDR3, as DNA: TGCGCCAGCAGCCAAGGATTTGGGGGGAATAGCAATCAGCCCCAGCATTTT. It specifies CASSQGFGGNSNQPQHF.

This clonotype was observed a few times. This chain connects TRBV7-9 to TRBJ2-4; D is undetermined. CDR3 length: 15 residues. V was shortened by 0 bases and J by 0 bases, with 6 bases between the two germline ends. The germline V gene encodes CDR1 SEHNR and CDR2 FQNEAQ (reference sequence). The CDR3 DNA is TGTGCCAGCAGCTTAGCGTCGGTAGCCAAAAACATTCAGTACTTC. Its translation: CASSLASVAKNIQYF.

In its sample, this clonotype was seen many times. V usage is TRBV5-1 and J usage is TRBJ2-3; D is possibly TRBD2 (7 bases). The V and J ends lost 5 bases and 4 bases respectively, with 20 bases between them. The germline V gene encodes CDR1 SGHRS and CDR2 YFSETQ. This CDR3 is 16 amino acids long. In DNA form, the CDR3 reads TGCGCCAGCAGTCAACGAATCAGGGAGGGGGCAGATACGCAGTATTTT. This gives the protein CASSQRIREGADTQYF.

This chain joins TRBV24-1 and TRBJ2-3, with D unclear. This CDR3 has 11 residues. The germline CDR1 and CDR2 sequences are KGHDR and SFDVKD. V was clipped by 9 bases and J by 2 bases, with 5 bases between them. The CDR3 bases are TGTGCCACCGAGTACACAGATACGCAGTATTTT. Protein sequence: CATEYTDTQYF.

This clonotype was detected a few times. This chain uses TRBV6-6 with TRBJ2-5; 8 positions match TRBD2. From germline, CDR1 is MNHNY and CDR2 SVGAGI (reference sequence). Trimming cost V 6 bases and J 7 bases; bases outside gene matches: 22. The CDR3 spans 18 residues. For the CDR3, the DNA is TGTGCCAGCAGACCCCCGGTCGAGGCTTCCGGGACTAGGCGGACCCAGTACTTC. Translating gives CASRPPVEASGTRRTQYF.

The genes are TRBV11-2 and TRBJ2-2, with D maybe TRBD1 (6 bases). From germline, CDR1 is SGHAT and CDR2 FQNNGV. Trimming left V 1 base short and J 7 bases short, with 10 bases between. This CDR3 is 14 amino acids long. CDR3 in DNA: TGTGCCAGCAGCTTAGTCAGGGGAAGCGGGGAGCTGTTTTTT. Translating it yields CASSLVRGSGELFF.

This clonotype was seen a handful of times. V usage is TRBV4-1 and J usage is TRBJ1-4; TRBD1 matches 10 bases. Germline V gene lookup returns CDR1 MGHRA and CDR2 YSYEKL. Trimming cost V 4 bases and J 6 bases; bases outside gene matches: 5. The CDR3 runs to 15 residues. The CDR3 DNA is TGCGCCAGCAGCCGAACCGGGACAGGGGATGAAAAACTGTTTTTT. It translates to CASSRTGTGDEKLFF.

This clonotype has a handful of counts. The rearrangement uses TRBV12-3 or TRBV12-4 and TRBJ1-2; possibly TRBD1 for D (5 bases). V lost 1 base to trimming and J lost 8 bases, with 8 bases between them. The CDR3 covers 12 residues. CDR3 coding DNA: TGTGCCAGCAGTTTAGTTTGGGGCGGCTACACCTTC. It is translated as CASSLVWGGYTF.

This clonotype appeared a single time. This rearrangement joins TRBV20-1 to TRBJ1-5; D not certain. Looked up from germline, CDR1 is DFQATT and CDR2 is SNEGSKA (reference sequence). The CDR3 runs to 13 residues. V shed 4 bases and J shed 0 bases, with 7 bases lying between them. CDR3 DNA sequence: TGCAGTGCTAACCGGGGTAGCAATCAGCCCCAGCATTTT. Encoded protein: CSANRGSNQPQHF.

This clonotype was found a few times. CDR3 DNA: TGTGCCAGCAGCCGGCGGGGGGGGGAGGTCCAGTACTTC. As protein: CASSRRGGEVQYF. The V call is TRBV12-3 or TRBV12-4, the J call TRBJ2-5; TRBD2 aligns across 9 bases. The V segment lost 6 bases and the J segment 10 bases; nucleotides outside the gene matches: 9. This CDR3 is 13 amino acids long.

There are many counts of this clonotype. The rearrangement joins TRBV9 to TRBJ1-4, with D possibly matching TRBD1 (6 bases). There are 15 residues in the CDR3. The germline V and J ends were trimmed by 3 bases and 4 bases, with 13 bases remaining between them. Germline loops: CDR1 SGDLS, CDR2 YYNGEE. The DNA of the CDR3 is TGTGCCAGCAGCGGAGGGGGGATCGGTAATGAAAAACTGTTTTTT. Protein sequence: CASSGGGIGNEKLFF.